This T cell receptor beta chain was identified during a study of T-cell memory formation after mild COVID-19. TCRdb redid the calling of the 5' RACE reads with MiXCR, one entry per CDR3 protein. The sample gives 90,000 to 120,000 distinct CDR3 sequences, roughly a sixth of which show up once; approximately 5% is in the top ten. Trimming took 2 bases from V and 1 from J, leaving 11 bases between them. Germline CDR1 LGHNA, CDR2 YSLEER. CDR3 length: 15 residues. The material sequenced was PBMCs or a T cell subset sorted from them (not recorded which). This clonotype originated in a man between 18 and 29 years old who had mild COVID-19 (a few samples of this study predate the infection). Cell type and time point are not known. The chain is built from TRBV4-3 and TRBJ2-5; tentative D call: TRBD2 (6 bases). The CDR3 loop reads CASSQQLASQETQYF. The DNA of the CDR3 is TGCGCCAGCAGCCAACAACTAGCATCCCAAGAGACCCAGTACTTC.